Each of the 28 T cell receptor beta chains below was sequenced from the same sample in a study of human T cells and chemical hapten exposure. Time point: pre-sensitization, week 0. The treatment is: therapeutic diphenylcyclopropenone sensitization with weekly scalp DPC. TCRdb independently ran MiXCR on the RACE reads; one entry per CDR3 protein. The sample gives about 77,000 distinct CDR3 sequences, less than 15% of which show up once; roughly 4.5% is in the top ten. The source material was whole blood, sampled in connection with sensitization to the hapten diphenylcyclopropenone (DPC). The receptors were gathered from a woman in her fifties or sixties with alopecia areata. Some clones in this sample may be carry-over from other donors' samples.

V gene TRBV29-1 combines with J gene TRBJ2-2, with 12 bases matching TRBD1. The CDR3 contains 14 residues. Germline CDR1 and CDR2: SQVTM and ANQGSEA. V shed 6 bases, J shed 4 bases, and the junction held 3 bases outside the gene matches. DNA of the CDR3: TGCAGCGTAACGGGACAGGGGGCCACCGGGGAGCTGTTTTTT. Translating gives CSVTGQGATGELFF.

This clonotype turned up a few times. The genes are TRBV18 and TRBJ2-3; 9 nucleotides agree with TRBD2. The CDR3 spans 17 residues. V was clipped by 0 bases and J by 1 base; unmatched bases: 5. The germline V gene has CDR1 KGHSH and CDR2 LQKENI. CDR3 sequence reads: CASSPPAGGQGTDTQYF. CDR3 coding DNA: TGTGCCAGCTCACCACCGGCGGGGGGGCAGGGCACAGATACGCAGTATTTT. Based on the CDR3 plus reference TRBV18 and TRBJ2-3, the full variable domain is NAGVMQNPRHLVRRRGQEARLRCSPMKGHSHVYWYRQLPEEGLKFMVYLQKENIIDESGMPKERFSAEFPKEGPSILRIQQVVRGDSAAYFCASSPPAGGQGTDTQYFGPGTRLTVL.

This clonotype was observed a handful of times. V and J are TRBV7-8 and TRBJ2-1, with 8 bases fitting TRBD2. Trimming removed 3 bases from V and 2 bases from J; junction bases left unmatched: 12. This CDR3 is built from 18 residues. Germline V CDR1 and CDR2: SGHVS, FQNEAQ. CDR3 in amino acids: CASSLPLAGPATYNEQFF. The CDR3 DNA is TGTGCCAGCAGCTTGCCTCTAGCGGGTCCCGCCACCTACAATGAGCAGTTCTTC.

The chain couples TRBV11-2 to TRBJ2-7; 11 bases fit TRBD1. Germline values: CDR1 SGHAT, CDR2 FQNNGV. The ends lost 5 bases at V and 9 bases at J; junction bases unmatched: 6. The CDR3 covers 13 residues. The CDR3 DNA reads TGTGCCAGCAGCGGACGGACAGGGGGCGTGCAGTACTTC. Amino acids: CASSGRTGGVQYF.

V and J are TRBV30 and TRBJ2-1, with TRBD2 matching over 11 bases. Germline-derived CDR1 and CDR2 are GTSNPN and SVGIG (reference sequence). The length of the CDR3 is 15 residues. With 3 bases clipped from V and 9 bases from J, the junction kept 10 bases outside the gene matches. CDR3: CAWRGTSGPEGEQFF. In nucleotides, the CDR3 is TGTGCCTGGAGGGGGACTAGCGGCCCCGAGGGTGAGCAGTTCTTC.

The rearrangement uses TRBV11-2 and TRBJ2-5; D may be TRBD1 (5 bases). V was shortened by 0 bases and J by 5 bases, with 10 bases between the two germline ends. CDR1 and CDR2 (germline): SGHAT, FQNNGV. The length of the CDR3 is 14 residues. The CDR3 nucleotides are TGTGCCAGCAGCTTAGACAGGGTCGGGGAGACCCAGTACTTC. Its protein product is CASSLDRVGETQYF.

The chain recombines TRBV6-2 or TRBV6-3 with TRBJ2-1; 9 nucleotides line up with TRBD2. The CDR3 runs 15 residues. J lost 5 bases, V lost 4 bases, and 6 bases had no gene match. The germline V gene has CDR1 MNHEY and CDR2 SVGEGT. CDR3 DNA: TGTGCCAGCAGTTTTAGAGCGGGAGGTCACAATGAGCAGTTCTTC. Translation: CASSFRAGGHNEQFF.

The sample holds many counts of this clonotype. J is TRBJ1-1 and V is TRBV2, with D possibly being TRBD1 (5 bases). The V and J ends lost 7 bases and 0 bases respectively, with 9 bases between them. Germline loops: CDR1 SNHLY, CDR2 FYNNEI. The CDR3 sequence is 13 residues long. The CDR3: CASTQGLNTEAFF. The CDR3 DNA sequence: TGTGCCAGCACGCAGGGACTGAACACTGAAGCTTTCTTT.

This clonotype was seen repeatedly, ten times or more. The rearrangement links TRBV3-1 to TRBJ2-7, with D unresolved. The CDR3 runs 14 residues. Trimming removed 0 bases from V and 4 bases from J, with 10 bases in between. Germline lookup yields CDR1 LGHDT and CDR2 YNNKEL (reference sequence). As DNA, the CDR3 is TGTGCCAGCAGCCAAGACCTCGGTGAGTACGAGCAGTACTTC. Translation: CASSQDLGEYEQYF.

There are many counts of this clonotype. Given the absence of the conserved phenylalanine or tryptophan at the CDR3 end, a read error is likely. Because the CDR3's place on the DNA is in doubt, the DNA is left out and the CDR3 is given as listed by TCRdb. The CDR3 loop reads CASSPDMGGAQTV. The chain recombines TRBV18 with TRBJ2-1; the table gives TRBD1 as D, unverified against the DNA. The CDR3 region is 13 residues in length, termini included. CDR1 is KGHSH, CDR2 LQKENI, per germline.

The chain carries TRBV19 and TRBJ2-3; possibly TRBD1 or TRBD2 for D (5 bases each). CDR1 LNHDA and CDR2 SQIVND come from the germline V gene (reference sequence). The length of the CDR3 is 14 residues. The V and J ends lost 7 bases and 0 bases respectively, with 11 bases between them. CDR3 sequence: CASTPGRSTDTQYF. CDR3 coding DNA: TGTGCCAGTACCCCGGGACGGAGCACAGATACGCAGTATTTT. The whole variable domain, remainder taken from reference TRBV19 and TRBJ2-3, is DGGITQSPKYLFRKEGQNVTLSCEQNLNHDAMYWYRQDPGQGLRLIYYSQIVNDFQKGDIAEGYSVSREKKESFPLTVTSAQKNPTAFYLCASTPGRSTDTQYFGPGTRLTVL.

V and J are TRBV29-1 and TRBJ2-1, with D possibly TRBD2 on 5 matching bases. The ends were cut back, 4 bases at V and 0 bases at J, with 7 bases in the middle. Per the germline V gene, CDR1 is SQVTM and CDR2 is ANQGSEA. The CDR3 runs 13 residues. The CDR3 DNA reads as TGCAGCGTTGTCCGGGACTCCTACAATGAGCAGTTCTTC. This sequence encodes CSVVRDSYNEQFF.

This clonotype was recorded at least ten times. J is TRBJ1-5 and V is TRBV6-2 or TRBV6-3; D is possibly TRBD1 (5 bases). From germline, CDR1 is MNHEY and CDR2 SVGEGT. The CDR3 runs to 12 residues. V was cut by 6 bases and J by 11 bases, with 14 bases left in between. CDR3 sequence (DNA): TGTGCCAGCAGCTTCGGTCCGGGGGCCCAGCATTTT. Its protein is CASSFGPGAQHF.

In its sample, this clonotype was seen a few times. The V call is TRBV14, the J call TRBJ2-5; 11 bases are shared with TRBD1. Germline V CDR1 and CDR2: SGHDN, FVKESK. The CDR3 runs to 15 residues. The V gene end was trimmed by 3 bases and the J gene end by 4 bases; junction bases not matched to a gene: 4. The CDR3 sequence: CASSHRTGGRETQYF. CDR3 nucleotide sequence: TGTGCCAGCAGCCATCGGACAGGGGGCAGAGAGACCCAGTACTTC.

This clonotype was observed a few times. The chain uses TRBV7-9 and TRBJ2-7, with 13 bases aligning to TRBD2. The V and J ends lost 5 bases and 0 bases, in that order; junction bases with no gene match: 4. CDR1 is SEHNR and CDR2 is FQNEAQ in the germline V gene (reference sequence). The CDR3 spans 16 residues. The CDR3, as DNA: TGTGCCAGCAGCCCGCGGACTAGCGGGAGCTCCTACGAGCAGTACTTC. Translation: CASSPRTSGSSYEQYF.

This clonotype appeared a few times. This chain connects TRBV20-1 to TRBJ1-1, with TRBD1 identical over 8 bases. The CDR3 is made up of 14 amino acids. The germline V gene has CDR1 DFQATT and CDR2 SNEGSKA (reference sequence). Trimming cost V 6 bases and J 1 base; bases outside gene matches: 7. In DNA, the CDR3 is TGCAGTGCACACGGACAGGGTTCGAACACTGAAGCTTTCTTT. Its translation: CSAHGQGSNTEAFF.

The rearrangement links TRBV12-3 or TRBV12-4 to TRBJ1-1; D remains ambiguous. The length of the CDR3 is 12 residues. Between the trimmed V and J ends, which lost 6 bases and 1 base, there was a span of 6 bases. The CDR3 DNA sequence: TGTGCCAGCAGACACAGGAACACTGAAGCTTTCTTT. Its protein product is CASRHRNTEAFF.

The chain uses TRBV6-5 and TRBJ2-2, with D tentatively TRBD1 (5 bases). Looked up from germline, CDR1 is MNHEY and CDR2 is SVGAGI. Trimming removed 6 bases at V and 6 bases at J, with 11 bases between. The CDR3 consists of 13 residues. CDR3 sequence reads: CASRQGSAGELFF. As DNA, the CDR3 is TGTGCCAGCAGGCAGGGATCCGCCGGGGAGCTGTTTTTT.

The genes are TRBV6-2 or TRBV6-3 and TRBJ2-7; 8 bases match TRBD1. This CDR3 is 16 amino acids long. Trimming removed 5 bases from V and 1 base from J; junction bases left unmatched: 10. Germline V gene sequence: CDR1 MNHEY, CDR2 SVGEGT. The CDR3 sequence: CASSKPGTGLSYEQYF. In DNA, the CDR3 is TGTGCCAGCAGTAAGCCCGGGACAGGCTTATCCTACGAGCAGTACTTC.

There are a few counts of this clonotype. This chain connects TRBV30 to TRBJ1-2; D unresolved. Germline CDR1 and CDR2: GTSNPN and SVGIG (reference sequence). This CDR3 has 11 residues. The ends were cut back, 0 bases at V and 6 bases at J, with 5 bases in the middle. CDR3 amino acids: CAWSVLHGYTF. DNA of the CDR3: TGTGCCTGGAGTGTACTACATGGCTACACCTTC.

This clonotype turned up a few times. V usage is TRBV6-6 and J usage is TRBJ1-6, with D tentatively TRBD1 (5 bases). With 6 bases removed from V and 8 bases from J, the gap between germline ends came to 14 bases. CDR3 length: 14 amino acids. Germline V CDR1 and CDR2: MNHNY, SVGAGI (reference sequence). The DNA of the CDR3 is TGTGCCAGCAGGCGGACGGGGCGCGATTCACCCCTCCACTTT. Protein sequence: CASRRTGRDSPLHF.

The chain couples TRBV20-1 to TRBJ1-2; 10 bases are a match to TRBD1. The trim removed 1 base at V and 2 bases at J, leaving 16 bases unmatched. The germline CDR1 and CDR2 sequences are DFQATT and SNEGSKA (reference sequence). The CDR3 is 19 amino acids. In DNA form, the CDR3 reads TGCAGTGCTAGAGTCCAGAGGAGAGAAGGGACAGGGGCGAACTATGGCTACACCTTC. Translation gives CSARVQRREGTGANYGYTF.

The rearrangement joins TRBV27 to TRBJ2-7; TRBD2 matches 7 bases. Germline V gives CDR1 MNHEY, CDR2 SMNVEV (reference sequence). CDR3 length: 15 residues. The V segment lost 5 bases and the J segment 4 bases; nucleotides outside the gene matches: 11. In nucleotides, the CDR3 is TGTGCCAGCAGTCCGTTCGCGGGAGTGCCATACGAGCAGTACTTC. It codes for CASSPFAGVPYEQYF.

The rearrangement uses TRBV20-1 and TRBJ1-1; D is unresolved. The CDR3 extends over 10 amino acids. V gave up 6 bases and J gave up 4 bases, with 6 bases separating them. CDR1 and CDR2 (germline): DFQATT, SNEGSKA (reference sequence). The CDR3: CSAAPTEAFF. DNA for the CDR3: TGCAGTGCCGCCCCCACTGAAGCTTTCTTT.

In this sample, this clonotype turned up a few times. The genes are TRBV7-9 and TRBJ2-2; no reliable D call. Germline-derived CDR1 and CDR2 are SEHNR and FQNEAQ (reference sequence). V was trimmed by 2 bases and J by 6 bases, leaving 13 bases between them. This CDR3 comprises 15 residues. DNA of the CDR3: TGTGCCAGCAGCTTACAATCCATAGTCGCCGGGGAGCTGTTTTTT. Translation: CASSLQSIVAGELFF.

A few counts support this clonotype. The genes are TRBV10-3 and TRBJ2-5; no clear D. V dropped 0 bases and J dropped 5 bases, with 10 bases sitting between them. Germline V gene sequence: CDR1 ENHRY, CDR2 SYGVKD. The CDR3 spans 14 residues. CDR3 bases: TGTGCCATCAGTGAGTCCCAATCTTCCGAGACCCAGTACTTC. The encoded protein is CAISESQSSETQYF.

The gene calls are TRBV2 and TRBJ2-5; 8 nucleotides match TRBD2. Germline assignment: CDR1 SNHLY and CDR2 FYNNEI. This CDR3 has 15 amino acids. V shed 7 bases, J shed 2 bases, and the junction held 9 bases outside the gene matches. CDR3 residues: CASTVAGGLQETQYF. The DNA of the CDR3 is TGTGCCAGCACGGTGGCGGGAGGTCTGCAAGAGACCCAGTACTTC.

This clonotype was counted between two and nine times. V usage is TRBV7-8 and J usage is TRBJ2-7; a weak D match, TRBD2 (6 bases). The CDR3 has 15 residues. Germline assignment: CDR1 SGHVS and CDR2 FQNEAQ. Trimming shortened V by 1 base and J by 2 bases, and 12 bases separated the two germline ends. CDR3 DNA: TGTGCCAGCAGCTTAGTTCAGGACTACCCCTACGAGCAGTACTTC. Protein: CASSLVQDYPYEQYF.